Below are 21 T cell receptor beta chains sequenced from a single sample in a study of cytomegalovirus exposure and HLA in healthy donors. It was with 60 Vbeta and 13 Jbeta primers that the PCR ran. Libraries were prepared by immunoSEQ multiplex PCR; TCRdb keeps only in-frame clonotypes and omits some of them. The data show 200,000 or so clones, with 75% to 90% seen just once and approximately 6% held by the top ten. The sequencing sample was made of PBMCs. These receptors were obtained from a man aged 40-49 years in good health and CMV-seropositive.

The CDR3 nucleotides are TGTGCCAGCAGCCTCCCCGGCGGCAGGGCTTATGGCTACACCTTC. It is translated as CASSLPGGRAYGYTF. The chain couples TRBV4-2 to TRBJ1-2, with D perhaps matching TRBD1 (5 bases). Germline assignment: CDR1 LGHNA and CDR2 YNFKEQ. This CDR3 has 15 amino acids. Trimming removed 4 bases at V and 5 bases at J, with 17 bases between.

V is TRBV28 and J is TRBJ2-7, with 7 positions matching TRBD2. Germline CDR1 and CDR2: MDHEN and SYDVKM. This CDR3 comprises 14 residues. The trim removed 3 bases at V and 6 bases at J, leaving 8 bases unmatched. CDR3 sequence: CASSLWAGVLEQYF. CDR3 bases: TGTGCCAGCAGTTTGTGGGCGGGGGTCCTCGAGCAGTACTTC. The complete variable domain, with remaining parts taken from reference TRBV28 and TRBJ2-7, reads DVKVTQSSRYLVKRTGEKVFLECVQDMDHENMFWYRQDPGLGLRLIYFSYDVKMKEKGDIPEGYSVSREKKERFSLILESASTNQTSMYLCASSLWAGVLEQYFGPGTRLTVT.

This rearrangement joins TRBV7-2 to TRBJ1-4; 9 nucleotides line up with TRBD1. With 6 bases clipped from V and 2 bases from J, the junction kept 4 bases outside the gene matches. Germline CDR1 reads SGHTA; CDR2 reads FQGNSA. The CDR3 extends over 15 amino acids. As DNA, the CDR3 is TGTGCCAGCAGTCGAACAGGGGGCACTAATGAAAAACTGTTTTTT. As protein: CASSRTGGTNEKLFF.

This sequence joins TRBV5-1 and TRBJ2-2, with D tentatively TRBD1 (7 bases). The V end was cut by 3 bases, the J end by 5 bases, with 11 bases between. In germline, CDR1 is SGHRS, CDR2 YFSETQ. The CDR3 sequence is 14 residues long. This CDR3 reads CASSSGDRTGELFF. For the CDR3, the DNA is TGCGCCAGCAGCTCGGGGGACAGAACCGGGGAGCTGTTTTTT.

The J gene is TRBJ2-7, the V gene TRBV19, with TRBD1 identical over 9 bases. CDR1 is LNHDA, CDR2 SQIVND, per germline (reference sequence). The CDR3 runs 11 residues. V lost 10 bases and J lost 5; bases outside the gene matches: 3. DNA for the CDR3: TGTGCCACTCGACAGGGGGACGAGCAGTACTTC. Translating gives CATRQGDEQYF.

This clone was counted a few times. The J gene is TRBJ2-7, the V gene TRBV4-3; D not resolved. The CDR3 is made up of 13 amino acids. Trimming pared 5 bases from V and 3 bases from J, leaving 11 bases between. Germline CDR1 reads LGHNA; CDR2 reads YSLEER. The CDR3 DNA reads as TGCGCCAGCAGCTATACAGTAAACTACGAGCAGTACTTC. Encoded protein: CASSYTVNYEQYF.

The chain uses TRBV5-4 and TRBJ2-5, with D possibly being TRBD2 (6 bases). The ends were cut back, 2 bases at V and 5 bases at J, with 10 bases in the middle. CDR3 length: 13 residues. Germline V gives CDR1 SGHNT, CDR2 YYREEE (reference sequence). This CDR3 reads CASSFGGEETQYF. The CDR3 DNA follows: TGTGCCAGCAGCTTCGGGGGTGAGGAGACCCAGTACTTC.

The gene calls are TRBV7-9 and TRBJ2-1; 12 bases align to TRBD2. Germline trimming cut 4 bases from V and 2 bases from J; bases unmatched to any gene: 9. The CDR3 contains 18 residues. Germline V gene lookup returns CDR1 SEHNR and CDR2 FQNEAQ (reference sequence). CDR3 region: CASSYPTSGGTTYNEQFF. The CDR3 DNA reads TGTGCCAGCAGCTACCCTACTAGCGGGGGGACTACCTACAATGAGCAGTTCTTC.

The chain joins TRBV27 to TRBJ2-3, with TRBD2 matching 7 bases. Germline V gene lookup returns CDR1 MNHEY and CDR2 SMNVEV (reference sequence). This CDR3 has 16 amino acids. V trimming: 6 bases; J trimming: 5 bases; junction bases outside the gene matches: 14. CDR3 sequence: CASRGLGGVVRDTQYF. Written as DNA, the CDR3 is TGTGCCAGCAGGGGATTGGGGGGGGTAGTCAGAGATACGCAGTATTTT.

The rearrangement uses TRBV4-1 and TRBJ1-1, with D unclear. In germline, CDR1 is MGHRA, CDR2 YSYEKL. V dropped 4 bases and J dropped 6 bases, with 9 bases sitting between them. This CDR3 contains 12 residues. CDR3 DNA sequence: TGCGCCAGCAGCCCGACGGGTTCTGAAGCTTTCTTT. This gives the protein CASSPTGSEAFF.

V usage is TRBV6-1 and J usage is TRBJ1-1; tentatively, D is TRBD1 (6 bases). Germline CDR1 and CDR2: MNHNS and SASEGT. Trimming left V 6 bases short and J 3 bases short, with 14 bases between. CDR3 length: 14 residues. Here the CDR3 reads CASRPQGGDTEAFF. The CDR3 coding sequence is TGTGCCAGCAGGCCACAGGGAGGGGACACTGAAGCTTTCTTT.

In regard to this clone: Germline and junction disagree at one end, which may indicate a read error. The chain uses TRBV5-1 and TRBJ1-5; 12 nucleotides agree with TRBD1. The germline gives CDR1 SGHRS, CDR2 YFSETQ. The CDR3 length is 16 residues. The CDR3 DNA is TGCGCCAGCAGGTTGGGGACAGGGGGCGCGGGGCGGCCCCAGCATTTT. Its protein is CASRLGTGGAGRPQHF.

The J gene is TRBJ1-2, the V gene TRBV6-5; 10 bases map to TRBD1. The trim removed 2 bases at V and 8 bases at J, leaving 2 bases unmatched. The CDR3 is 13 residues long. Germline V CDR1 and CDR2: MNHEY, SVGAGI. CDR3 amino acids: CASSYGTGEGYTF. The CDR3 coding sequence is TGTGCCAGCAGTTACGGGACAGGGGAGGGCTACACCTTC.

CDR3 sequence: CASSPGLAGSDTQYF. The CDR3 region has the DNA TGTGCCAGCAGCCCGGGACTAGCGGGTTCAGATACGCAGTATTTT. The rearrangement links TRBV7-9 to TRBJ2-3; 12 bases fit TRBD2. This CDR3 contains 15 residues. J gave up 4 bases and V 5 bases, and 4 bases lay outside the gene matches. Germline CDR1 and CDR2: SEHNR and FQNEAQ (reference sequence). The whole variable domain, remainder taken from reference TRBV7-9 and TRBJ2-3, is DTGVSQNPRHKITKRGQNVTFRCDPISEHNRLYWYRQTLGQGPEFLTYFQNEAQLEKSRLLSDRFSAERPKGSFSTLEIQRTEQGDSAMYLCASSPGLAGSDTQYFGPGTRLTVL.

The chain combines TRBV27 with TRBJ2-7; TRBD2 aligns across 14 bases. After removal of 4 bases from V and 7 bases from J, the junction contained 12 bases not matched to a gene. From germline, CDR1 is MNHEY and CDR2 SMNVEV (reference sequence). The CDR3 consists of 17 residues. The chain's CDR3 is CASSWMTSGGASEEQYF. The CDR3 DNA sequence: TGTGCCAGCAGTTGGATGACTAGCGGGGGGGCCTCAGAGGAGCAGTACTTC.

The gene calls are TRBV7-9 and TRBJ2-3; TRBD2 matches 9 bases. Germline CDR1 reads SEHNR; CDR2 reads FQNEAQ (reference sequence). The CDR3 runs 16 residues. V was pared by 4 bases and J by 6 bases, with 11 bases of the junction left unmatched. In nucleotides, the CDR3 is TGTGCCAGCAGCTCCCGTAGCGGGGGCTACGGCGATACGCAGTATTTT. This translates into CASSSRSGGYGDTQYF.

V usage is TRBV6-6 and J usage is TRBJ1-5; no firm D call. CDR1 and CDR2 (germline): MNHNY, SVGAGI (reference sequence). CDR3 length equals 13 residues. V was shortened by 6 bases and J by 4 bases, with 10 bases between the two germline ends. In DNA, the CDR3 is TGTGCCAGCAGGGCCCAGTCGAATCAGCCCCAGCATTTT. Amino acids: CASRAQSNQPQHF.

The chain uses TRBV6-5 and TRBJ2-7, with 11 bases that match TRBD2. The V gene's germline CDR1 is MNHEY and CDR2 SVGAGI. After removal of 7 bases from V and 2 bases from J, the junction contained 7 bases not matched to a gene. The CDR3 is made up of 15 amino acids. In DNA form, the CDR3 reads TGTGCCAGCAAGGTAGCGGGGGGGCCGACCTACGAGCAGTACTTC. Translating gives CASKVAGGPTYEQYF.

The chain recombines TRBV5-6 with TRBJ2-7; 7 nucleotides agree with TRBD1. Trimming at V came to 5 bases and at J to 2 bases, leaving 4 bases not matched to a gene. This CDR3 contains 13 residues. The germline CDR1 and CDR2 sequences are SGHDT and YYEEEE. The DNA of the CDR3 is TGTGCCAGCAGGTCCACAGGGGCCTACGAGCAGTACTTC. Amino acid sequence: CASRSTGAYEQYF.

J is TRBJ2-1 and V is TRBV9; TRBD2 aligns across 8 bases. This CDR3 is built from 15 residues. CDR1 is SGDLS and CDR2 is YYNGEE in the germline V gene. J gave up 6 bases and V 0 bases, and 5 bases lay outside the gene matches. In DNA form, the CDR3 reads TGTGCCAGCAGCGTAGGAGCGGGGGCCGTCAATGAGCAGTTCTTC. Its translation is CASSVGAGAVNEQFF.

The chain is built from TRBV9 and TRBJ2-5; 8 nucleotides agree with TRBD2. Germline V gene sequence: CDR1 SGDLS, CDR2 YYNGEE. The CDR3 is 16 residues long. V lost 3 bases, J lost 2 bases, and 9 bases stayed unmatched. The CDR3 coding sequence is TGTGCCAGCAGCGCCTCCCCCGGGGGGGTTCAAGAGACCCAGTACTTC. It specifies CASSASPGGVQETQYF.